The clone carrying this T cell receptor (beta chain) showed up just once. Sequenced by immunoSEQ multiplex PCR; TCRdb stores in-frame clones only, minus some. The sample lists about 2 million clones, roughly 95% occurring once. This CDR3 contains 13 residues. This specimen belongs to a study of shared clonotypes between healthy human individuals. The specimen sequenced was naive CD4+ T cells sorted from blood. Subset in this sample: CD45RA+ positively selected. This clonotype was obtained from a young man in good health. V is TRBV21-1 and J is TRBJ1-4. TRBV21-1 corresponds to a pseudogene. The CDR3 DNA is TGTGCCAGCAGCAAAGAGGTGACTGAAAAACTGTTTTTT. It translates to CASSKEVTEKLFF.